This T cell receptor (beta chain) derives from a study of blood T cell repertoires in COVID-19. As for the study in general: Material from acute and convalescent COVID-19 was sourced from the United States, Italy and Spain. PBMCs, B-cell-depleted T cells, or T cells were the source of the cDNA or gDNA that made up the material.

Germline lookup yields CDR1 SGHRS and CDR2 YFSETQ. V lost 6 bases, J lost 2 bases, and 3 bases stayed unmatched. The length of the CDR3 is 14 residues. As originally analysed: Using reference gene primer amplification, nucleated cell counts were estimated. Repertoires were generated with immunoSEQ multiplex PCR, while TCRdb's copy carries only in-frame clones and drops some. V and J calls and clone size are as listed in that table; D and trimming were resolved from the DNA. Of 140,000 to 150,000 clones listed, 60% to 85% are singletons. The TCR was taken from a woman aged 55-70 years with acute or convalescent COVID-19. The sample consisted of peripheral blood. V usage is TRBV5-1 and J usage is TRBJ2-1; 9 bases are a match to TRBD2. In nucleotides, the CDR3 is TGCGCCAGCACCTCTAGCGGGGCCTACAATGAGCAGTTCTTC. It is translated as CASTSSGAYNEQFF.